This T cell receptor (beta chain) is from a study of blood T cells in healthy people across ages. Study-wide findings and caveats: Naive and antigen-experienced cells were not separated, limiting conclusive comparison. Diversity of TCR beta per million T cells declined in a roughly linear way with age.

In regard to this clonotype: What it recognizes is unknown.

Each sample yielded at least 7 million isolated PBMCs. A sample-barcoded 5' primer and a J-beta primer mix were used in a second PCR of roughly 6 to 11 cycles. MiXCR, applied by TCRdb to the 5' RACE reads, yields one record per CDR3 protein. The sample records over 1,200,000 distinct CDR3 sequences, approximately 59% being singletons. Trimming shortened V by 6 bases and J by 2 bases, and 17 bases separated the two germline ends. This CDR3 is 15 amino acids long. The material sequenced was blood. This chain links TRBV12-3 or TRBV12-4 with TRBJ2-7; TRBD2 is a possible D gene (5 bases). The source of this sequence is a young man in good health. DNA for the CDR3: TGTGCCAGCAGCCTCGGACTGACCTTTACCTACGAGCAGTACTTC. Protein: CASSLGLTFTYEQYF.